The 25 T cell receptor beta chains in this list originate from one sample, sequenced in a study of T-cell reconstitution after alpha-beta-depleted transplantation in children. A TCRbeta library incorporating unique molecular identifiers was prepared. Each CDR3 protein gets one entry after TCRdb re-called the PCR reads with MiXCR. The table lists 200,000 to 250,000 distinct CDR3 sequences, more than 20% of them singletons, with about 5% in the top ten. The sample consisted of PBMCs, mostly from graft donor cells, taken 360 days after TCRalphabeta/CD19-depleted stem cell transplant. These TCRs come from a female patient aged 2-15 years who had a stem cell transplant for congenital amegakaryocytic thrombocytopenia, so the T cells may come from the graft donor.

This clonotype was seen just once. J is TRBJ1-1 and V is TRBV29-1; 12 bases are shared with TRBD1. The CDR3 has 13 residues. In germline, CDR1 is SQVTM, CDR2 ANQGSEA. The junction had 3 bases not matched to a gene; V was cut back by 7 bases and J by 3 bases. CDR3 in DNA: TGCAGCGGGGACAGGGGGCGGGACACTGAAGCTTTCTTT. It codes for CSGDRGRDTEAFF.

The chain combines TRBV20-1 with TRBJ1-4, with a possible D match to TRBD1 (6 bases). Per the germline V gene, CDR1 is DFQATT and CDR2 is SNEGSKA (reference sequence). The V and J ends lost 3 bases and 7 bases respectively, with 12 bases between them. The CDR3 sequence is 13 residues long. The CDR3 loop is CSASRTEGEKLFF. As DNA, the CDR3 is TGCAGTGCTAGTAGGACAGAGGGTGAAAAACTGTTTTTT.

V gene TRBV7-9 combines with J gene TRBJ2-1; 8 bases map to TRBD2. Germline V gene sequence: CDR1 SEHNR, CDR2 FQNEAQ (reference sequence). Trimming cost V 5 bases and J 3 bases; bases outside gene matches: 6. This CDR3 spans 15 amino acids. For the CDR3, the DNA is TGTGCCAGCAGCCCCCGGGGGGGCTACTACAATGAGCAGTTCTTC. As protein: CASSPRGGYYNEQFF.

The chain uses TRBV4-2 and TRBJ2-7; TRBD1 agrees at 7 bases. V shed 4 bases, J shed 0 bases, and the junction held 9 bases outside the gene matches. The CDR3 is 16 residues long. Looked up from germline, CDR1 is LGHNA and CDR2 is YNFKEQ. The CDR3 DNA reads TGTGCCAGCAGCCCCCCCGACAGGGCCCACTCCTACGAGCAGTACTTC. Translating it yields CASSPPDRAHSYEQYF.

This clonotype was recorded only once. V is TRBV4-1 and J is TRBJ2-1; 10 bases match TRBD2. Losses at the gene ends were 0 bases for V and 5 bases for J; bases not matched to a gene: 4. The germline CDR1 and CDR2 sequences are MGHRA and YSYEKL. There are 16 residues in the CDR3. The CDR3, as DNA: TGCGCCAGCAGCCAAGAACCGGGACTAGCGAACAATGAGCAGTTCTTC. It encodes CASSQEPGLANNEQFF.

This clonotype was picked up a small number of times. This rearrangement joins TRBV6-2 or TRBV6-3 to TRBJ2-1, with 11 bases matching TRBD2. The CDR3 spans 20 residues. After removal of 2 bases from V and 8 bases from J, the junction contained 20 bases not matched to a gene. Germline values: CDR1 MNHEY, CDR2 SVGEGT. This CDR3 reads CASSYRPPLRLAGGLYEQFF. The CDR3 DNA reads TGTGCCAGCAGTTACAGGCCCCCACTAAGGCTAGCGGGGGGCCTATATGAGCAGTTCTTC.

The gene calls are TRBV2 and TRBJ2-1; D ambiguous. The V end lost 9 bases, the J end lost 6 bases, and 18 bases lay between the germline ends. CDR1 SNHLY and CDR2 FYNNEI come from the germline V gene. The CDR3 consists of 14 residues. CDR3 DNA: TGTGCCAGTATCACTCTAGGGTTCGGCAATGAGCAGTTCTTC. It yields the protein CASITLGFGNEQFF. Looking up the rest from reference TRBV2 and TRBJ2-1 gives the full variable domain: EPEVTQTPSHQVTQMGQEVILRCVPISNHLYFYWYRQILGQKVEFLVSFYNNEISEKSEIFDDQFSVERPDGSNFTLKIRSTKLEDSAMYFCASITLGFGNEQFFGPGTRLTVL.

Only one count was recorded for this clonotype. The V and J genes are TRBV4-1 and TRBJ2-6; 8 positions match TRBD1. The CDR3 totals 21 residues. The germline CDR1 and CDR2 sequences are MGHRA and YSYEKL. J gave up 0 bases and V 0 bases, and 13 bases lay outside the gene matches. The CDR3 bases are TGCGCCAGCAGCCAAGAACAGGGGGTTTTTATTGCGGGCTCTGGGGCCAACGTCCTGACTTTC. It encodes CASSQEQGVFIAGSGANVLTF.

This chain joins TRBV28 and TRBJ1-1; D is ambiguous. The CDR3 spans 17 residues. V was trimmed by 6 bases and J by 0 bases, leaving 20 bases between them. CDR1 MDHEN and CDR2 SYDVKM come from the germline V gene. The CDR3 nucleotides read TGTGCCAGCAGGGATGGGGAGAGTCTTTTCATGAACACTGAAGCTTTCTTT. This encodes CASRDGESLFMNTEAFF.

This clonotype occurred a few times. This chain uses TRBV4-1 with TRBJ2-7; D gene unclear. CDR3 length: 16 residues. V was cut by 1 base and J by 0 bases, with 13 bases left in between. In germline, CDR1 is MGHRA, CDR2 YSYEKL. CDR3 amino acids: CASSQASSTASYEQYF. CDR3 nucleotides: TGCGCCAGCAGCCAAGCGTCATCAACAGCCTCCTACGAGCAGTACTTC.

The J gene is TRBJ2-3, the V gene TRBV5-6, with D uncertain. This CDR3 is 14 amino acids long. V was pared by 0 bases and J by 6 bases, with 11 bases between. Per germline, CDR1 SGHDT and CDR2 YYEEEE. CDR3 in amino acids: CASSLVVTWDTQYF. CDR3 bases: TGTGCCAGCAGCTTGGTGGTGACGTGGGATACGCAGTATTTT. The variable domain in full, completed from reference TRBV5-6 and TRBJ2-3, reads DAGVTQSPTHLIKTRGQQVTLRCSPKSGHDTVSWYQQALGQGPQFIFQYYEEEERQRGNFPDRFSGHQFPNYSSELNVNALLLGDSALYLCASSLVVTWDTQYFGPGTRLTVL.

The sample holds a few counts of this clonotype. This chain uses TRBV4-1 with TRBJ1-2, with 7 positions matching TRBD1. Germline-derived CDR1 and CDR2 are MGHRA and YSYEKL. The CDR3 has 16 amino acids. The V and J ends lost 0 bases and 4 bases, in that order; junction bases with no gene match: 8. The CDR3 DNA follows: TGCGCCAGCAGCCAAGATCGCACCAACAGGGGCTATGGCTACACCTTC. This gives the protein CASSQDRTNRGYGYTF.

The CDR3 loop reads CASSVQGFNEQYF. CDR3 nucleotides: TGCGCCAGCAGCGTTCAGGGTTTCAACGAGCAGTACTTC. The chain joins TRBV5-1 to TRBJ2-7; D might be TRBD1 (5 bases). V was pared by 4 bases and J by 5 bases, with 13 bases between. The CDR3 sequence is 13 residues long. The V gene's germline CDR1 is SGHRS and CDR2 YFSETQ.

This clonotype was counted a few times. The J gene is TRBJ2-3, the V gene TRBV5-1; 8 bases fit TRBD2. The CDR3 has 16 residues. From germline, CDR1 is SGHRS and CDR2 YFSETQ. With V trimmed by 5 bases and J by 4 bases, 12 bases remained unmatched. The CDR3 DNA reads as TGCGCCAGCAGTCTTCGGCGCGGGGGGAGCGCAGATACGCAGTATTTT. Protein product: CASSLRRGGSADTQYF.

In regard to this clonotype: A junction end diverges from the germline sequence, so it may reflect a read error. This chain uses TRBV20-1 with TRBJ2-1; 11 bases map to TRBD2. Germline CDR1 and CDR2: DFQATT and SNEGSKA (reference sequence). This CDR3 comprises 15 residues. CDR3 nucleotide sequence: TGCGGTGCCGCCCACCTAGCGGGGGGACTGGGTGAGCAGTTCTTC. This codes for CGAAHLAGGLGEQFF.

The chain carries TRBV20-1 and TRBJ1-1, with a weak D call TRBD1 (6 bases). This CDR3 has 16 amino acids. CDR1 and CDR2 (germline): DFQATT, SNEGSKA (reference sequence). Deletions cut 3 bases from V and 0 bases from J, with 17 bases between. CDR3 DNA: TGCAGTGCTAGGAGGGGGATTCGGGTAATGAACACTGAAGCTTTCTTT. Amino acids: CSARRGIRVMNTEAFF.

The sample holds a few counts of this clonotype. V and J are TRBV29-1 and TRBJ1-3, with D tentatively TRBD1 (5 bases). Deletions cut 7 bases from V and 7 bases from J, with 11 bases between. The CDR3 runs to 11 residues. Germline V gene data show CDR1 as SQVTM and CDR2 as ANQGSEA. The DNA of the CDR3 is TGCAGCGGTGGGACGGGGAACACCATATATTTT. Protein product: CSGGTGNTIYF.

This clonotype was found a few times. This chain connects TRBV20-1 to TRBJ1-2; 7 nucleotides match TRBD1. This CDR3 has 13 residues. In germline, CDR1 is DFQATT, CDR2 SNEGSKA (reference sequence). V was pared by 6 bases and J by 8 bases, with 12 bases of the junction left unmatched. CDR3 protein: CSAQSTGSDGYTF. The CDR3 DNA reads as TGCAGTGCCCAGTCGACAGGGAGTGACGGCTACACCTTC.

CDR3 nucleotides: TGCAGTGCCACCCTTTTGCGGGGGAAAGAGACCCAGTACTTC. It yields the protein CSATLLRGKETQYF. The chain uses TRBV20-1 and TRBJ2-5; 7 bases are shared with TRBD2. Germline-derived CDR1 and CDR2 are DFQATT and SNEGSKA (reference sequence). The CDR3 is 14 amino acids. J gave up 3 bases and V 6 bases, and 10 bases lay outside the gene matches.

On this clonotype: The junction does not match germline at one end; this may be a read error. The V call is TRBV7-9, the J call TRBJ2-7; D gene uncertain. The germline V gene has CDR1 SEHNR and CDR2 FQNEAQ (reference sequence). The CDR3 sequence is 12 residues long. CDR3 in DNA: TGTGCCAGCAGCGTAGCAAGCTACGAGCAGTACTTC. Its protein product is CASSVASYEQYF.

CDR3 DNA sequence: TGTGCCAGCAGCCAAGGTTATCCGTACCAAGAGACCCAGTACTTC. This sequence encodes CASSQGYPYQETQYF. The V and J genes are TRBV3-1 and TRBJ2-5; D unclear. This CDR3 has 15 residues. The germline V gene has CDR1 LGHDT and CDR2 YNNKEL (reference sequence). With 1 base removed from V and 0 bases from J, the gap between germline ends came to 9 bases.

The chain has TRBV4-2 and TRBJ2-5; 7 bases align to TRBD2. V was clipped by 3 bases and J by 0 bases; unmatched bases: 10. The CDR3 is made up of 17 amino acids. From germline, CDR1 is LGHNA and CDR2 YNFKEQ. The DNA for the CDR3 is TGTGCCAGCAGCCACGAGGTGGGGGGGAAGGACCAAGAGACCCAGTACTTC. Protein product: CASSHEVGGKDQETQYF.

Many counts were recorded for this clonotype. The chain couples TRBV28 to TRBJ2-3; D might be TRBD2 (5 bases). The CDR3 sequence is 15 residues long. Germline CDR1 reads MDHEN; CDR2 reads SYDVKM. The V gene lost 5 bases and the J gene lost 0 bases, with 12 bases spanning the gap. Here the CDR3 reads CASSLATTSTDTQYF. The CDR3 DNA sequence: TGTGCCAGCAGTCTAGCAACAACTAGCACAGATACGCAGTATTTT. Filled out from reference TRBV28 and TRBJ2-3, the complete variable domain reads DVKVTQSSRYLVKRTGEKVFLECVQDMDHENMFWYRQDPGLGLRLIYFSYDVKMKEKGDIPEGYSVSREKKERFSLILESASTNQTSMYLCASSLATTSTDTQYFGPGTRLTVL.

The V gene is TRBV20-1, the J gene TRBJ2-1; D gene unclear. Trimming removed 0 bases at V and 4 bases at J, with 16 bases between. The CDR3 consists of 16 residues. Germline CDR1 DFQATT, CDR2 SNEGSKA (reference sequence). The CDR3 DNA sequence: TGCAGTGCTAGAGATCCTAAGACACCCCATTACAATGAGCAGTTCTTC. Its protein product is CSARDPKTPHYNEQFF.

This clonotype has a count of ten or more. The J gene is TRBJ2-3, the V gene TRBV11-2; 12 positions match TRBD2. This CDR3 region has 18 residues. Per germline, CDR1 SGHAT and CDR2 FQNNGV. The trim removed 5 bases at V and 2 bases at J, leaving 11 bases unmatched. CDR3 DNA: TGTGCCAGCAGCCCAGAGGGACTAGCGGGCGAATACACAGATACGCAGTATTTT. This translates into CASSPEGLAGEYTDTQYF.